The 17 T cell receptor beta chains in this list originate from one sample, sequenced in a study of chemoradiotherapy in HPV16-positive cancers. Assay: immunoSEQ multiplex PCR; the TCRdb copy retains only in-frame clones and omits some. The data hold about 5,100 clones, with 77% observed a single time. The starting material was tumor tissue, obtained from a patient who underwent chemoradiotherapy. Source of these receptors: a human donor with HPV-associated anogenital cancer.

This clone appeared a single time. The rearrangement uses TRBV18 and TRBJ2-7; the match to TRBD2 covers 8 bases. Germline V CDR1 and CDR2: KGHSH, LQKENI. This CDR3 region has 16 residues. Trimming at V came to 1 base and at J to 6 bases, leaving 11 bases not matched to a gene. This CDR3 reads CASSPRTSGRPPEQYF. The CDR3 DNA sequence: TGTGCCAGCTCACCACGGACGAGCGGGAGACCCCCCGAGCAGTACTTC.

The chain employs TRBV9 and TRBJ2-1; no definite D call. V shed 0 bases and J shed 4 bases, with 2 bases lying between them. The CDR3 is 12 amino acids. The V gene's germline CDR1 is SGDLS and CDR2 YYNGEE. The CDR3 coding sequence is TGTGCCAGCAGCGTAGGGTACAATGAGCAGTTCTTC. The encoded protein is CASSVGYNEQFF.

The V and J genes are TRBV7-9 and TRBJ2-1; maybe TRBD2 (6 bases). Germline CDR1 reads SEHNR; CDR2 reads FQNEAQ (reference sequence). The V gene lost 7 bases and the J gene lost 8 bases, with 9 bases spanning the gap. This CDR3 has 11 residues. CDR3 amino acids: CASTQRDEQFF. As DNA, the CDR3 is TGTGCCAGCACCCAGCGGGATGAGCAGTTCTTC.

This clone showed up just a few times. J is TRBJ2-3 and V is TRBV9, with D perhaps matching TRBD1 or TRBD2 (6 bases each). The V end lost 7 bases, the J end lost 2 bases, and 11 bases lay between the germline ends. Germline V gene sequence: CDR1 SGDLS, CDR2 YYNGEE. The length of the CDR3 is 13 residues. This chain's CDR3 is CASARGDTDTQYF. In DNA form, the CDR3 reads TGTGCCAGCGCGAGGGGGGACACAGATACGCAGTATTTT.

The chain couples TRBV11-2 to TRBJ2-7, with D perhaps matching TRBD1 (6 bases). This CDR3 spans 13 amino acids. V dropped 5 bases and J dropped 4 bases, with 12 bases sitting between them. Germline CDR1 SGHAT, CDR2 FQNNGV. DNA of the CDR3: TGTGCCAGCAGCCTACAAGACAGGTACGAGCAGTACTTC. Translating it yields CASSLQDRYEQYF. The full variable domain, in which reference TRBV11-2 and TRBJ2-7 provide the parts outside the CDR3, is EAGVAQSPRYKIIEKRQSVAFWCNPISGHATLYWYQQILGQGPKLLIQFQNNGVVDDSQLPKDRFSAERLKGVDSTLKIQPAKLEDSAVYLCASSLQDRYEQYFGPGTRLTVT.

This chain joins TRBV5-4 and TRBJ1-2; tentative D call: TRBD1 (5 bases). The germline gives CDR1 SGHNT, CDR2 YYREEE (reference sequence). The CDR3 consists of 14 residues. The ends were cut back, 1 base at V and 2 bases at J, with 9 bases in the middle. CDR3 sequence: CASSLSDKNYGYTF. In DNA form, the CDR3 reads TGTGCCAGCAGCTTGTCGGACAAAAACTATGGCTACACCTTC. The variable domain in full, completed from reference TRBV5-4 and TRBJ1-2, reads ETGVTQSPTHLIKTRGQQVTLRCSSQSGHNTVSWYQQALGQGPQFIFQYYREEENGRGNFPPRFSGLQFPNYSSELNVNALELDDSALYLCASSLSDKNYGYTFGSGTRLTVV.

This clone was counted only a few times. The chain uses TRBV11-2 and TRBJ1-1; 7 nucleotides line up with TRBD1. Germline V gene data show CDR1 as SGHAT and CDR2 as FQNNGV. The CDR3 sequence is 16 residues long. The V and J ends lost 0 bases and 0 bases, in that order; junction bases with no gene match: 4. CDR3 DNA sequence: TGTGCCAGCAGCTTAGACTCCGGGACAGTGAACACTGAAGCTTTCTTT. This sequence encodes CASSLDSGTVNTEAFF.

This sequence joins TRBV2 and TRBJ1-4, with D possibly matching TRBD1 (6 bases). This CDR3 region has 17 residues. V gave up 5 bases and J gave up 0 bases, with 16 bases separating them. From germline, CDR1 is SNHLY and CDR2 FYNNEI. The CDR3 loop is CASSPPQGGPTNEKLFF. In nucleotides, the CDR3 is TGTGCCAGCAGTCCTCCACAGGGAGGCCCAACTAATGAAAAACTGTTTTTT.

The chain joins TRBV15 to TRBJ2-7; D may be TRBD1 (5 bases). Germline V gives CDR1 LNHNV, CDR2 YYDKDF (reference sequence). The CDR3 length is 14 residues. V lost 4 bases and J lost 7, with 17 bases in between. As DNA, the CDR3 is TGTGCCACCAGCAAAAGCAGGGAAGGAACAGAGCAGTACTTC. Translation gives CATSKSREGTEQYF.

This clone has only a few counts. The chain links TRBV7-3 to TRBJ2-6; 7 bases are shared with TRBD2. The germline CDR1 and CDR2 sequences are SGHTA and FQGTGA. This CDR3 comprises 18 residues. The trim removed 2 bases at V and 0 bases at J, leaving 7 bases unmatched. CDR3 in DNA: TGTGCCAGCAGCTTAGTCACTAGCGCTTACTCTGGGGCCAACGTCCTGACTTTC. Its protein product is CASSLVTSAYSGANVLTF.

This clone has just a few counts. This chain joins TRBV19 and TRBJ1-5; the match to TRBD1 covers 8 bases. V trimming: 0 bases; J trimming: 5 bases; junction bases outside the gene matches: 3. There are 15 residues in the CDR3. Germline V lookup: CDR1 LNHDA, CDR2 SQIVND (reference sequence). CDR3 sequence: CASSIEQGVYQPQHF. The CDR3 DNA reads TGTGCCAGTAGTATAGAACAGGGGGTTTATCAGCCCCAGCATTTT. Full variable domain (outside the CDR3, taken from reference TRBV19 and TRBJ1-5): DGGITQSPKYLFRKEGQNVTLSCEQNLNHDAMYWYRQDPGQGLRLIYYSQIVNDFQKGDIAEGYSVSREKKESFPLTVTSAQKNPTAFYLCASSIEQGVYQPQHFGDGTRLSIL.

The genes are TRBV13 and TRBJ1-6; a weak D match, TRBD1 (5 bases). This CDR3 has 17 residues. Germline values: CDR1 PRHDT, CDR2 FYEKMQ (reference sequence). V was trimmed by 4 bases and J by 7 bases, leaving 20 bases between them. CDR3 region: CASSSVKLWGGNSPLHF. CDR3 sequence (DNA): TGTGCCAGCAGCTCCGTTAAGTTGTGGGGGGGGAATTCACCCCTCCACTTT.

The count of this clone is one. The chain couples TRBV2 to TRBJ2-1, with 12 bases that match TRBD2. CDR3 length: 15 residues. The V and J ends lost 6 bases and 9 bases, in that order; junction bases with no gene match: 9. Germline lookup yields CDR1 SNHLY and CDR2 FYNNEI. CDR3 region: CASSLLAGGAIEQFF. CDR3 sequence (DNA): TGTGCCAGCAGCCTTCTAGCGGGAGGGGCGATTGAGCAGTTCTTC.

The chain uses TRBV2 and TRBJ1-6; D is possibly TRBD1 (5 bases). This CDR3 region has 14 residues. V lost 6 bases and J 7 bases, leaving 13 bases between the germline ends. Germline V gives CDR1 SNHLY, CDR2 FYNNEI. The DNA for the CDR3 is TGTGCCAGCAGAATAACAGGACTGAATTCACCCCTCCACTTT. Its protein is CASRITGLNSPLHF.

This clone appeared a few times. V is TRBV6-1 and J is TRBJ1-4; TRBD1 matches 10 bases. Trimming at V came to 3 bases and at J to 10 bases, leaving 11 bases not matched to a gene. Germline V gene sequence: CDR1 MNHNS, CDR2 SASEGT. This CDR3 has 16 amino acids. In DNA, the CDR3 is TGTGCCAGCAGTGATCTAGGACAGGGGGACGTAAGAAAACTGTTTTTT. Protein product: CASSDLGQGDVRKLFF.

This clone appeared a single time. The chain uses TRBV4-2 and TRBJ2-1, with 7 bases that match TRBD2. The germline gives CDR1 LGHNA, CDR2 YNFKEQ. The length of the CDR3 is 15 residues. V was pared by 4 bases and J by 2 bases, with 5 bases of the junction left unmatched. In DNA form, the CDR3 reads TGTGCCAGCAGCCCCCTCGCGGGGGCCTACAATGAGCAGTTCTTC. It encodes CASSPLAGAYNEQFF.

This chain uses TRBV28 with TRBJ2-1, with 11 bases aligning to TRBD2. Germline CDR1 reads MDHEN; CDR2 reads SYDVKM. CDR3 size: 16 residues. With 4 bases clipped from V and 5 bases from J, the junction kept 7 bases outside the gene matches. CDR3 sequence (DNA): TGTGCCAGCAGTTCAACTCTAGCGGGGGGTCACAATGAGCAGTTCTTC. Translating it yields CASSSTLAGGHNEQFF.